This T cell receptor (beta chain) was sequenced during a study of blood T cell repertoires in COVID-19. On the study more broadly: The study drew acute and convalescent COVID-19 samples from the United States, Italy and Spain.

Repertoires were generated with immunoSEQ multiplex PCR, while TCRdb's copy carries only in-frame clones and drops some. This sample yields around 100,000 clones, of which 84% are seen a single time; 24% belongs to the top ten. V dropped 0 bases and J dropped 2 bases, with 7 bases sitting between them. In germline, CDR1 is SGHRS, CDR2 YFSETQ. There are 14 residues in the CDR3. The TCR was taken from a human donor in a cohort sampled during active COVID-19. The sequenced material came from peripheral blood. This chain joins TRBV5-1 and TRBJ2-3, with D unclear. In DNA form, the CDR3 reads TGCGCCAGCAGCTTGGGTGACTTCACAGATACGCAGTATTTT. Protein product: CASSLGDFTDTQYF.